This TCR beta chain stems from a study of breast tumors, draining lymph nodes, adjacent tissues (TCRdb year 2016). Regarding the complete study: In breast cancer patients, the study compared the TCR beta repertoires of tumor, adjacent nontumor tissue and axillary lymph nodes. In human breast cancer, the study set out to evaluate how tumor, surrounding tissue and draining lymph node repertoires relate to one another and whether T cells may move between these sites.

This clonotype has a count of ten or more. The target of this receptor is not known. Nothing much larger sits one base from this clone, and base qualities are not available. Lymph node samples came from the axillary draining lymph nodes of breast cancer patients. CDR1 and CDR2 are drawn from the germline V gene: MNHEY, SVGAGI. The CDR3 holds 15 amino acids from the cysteine to the phenylalanine. The retained sequence is limited to the CDR3, 45 bases, with the frame set at the first base. Trimming at the junction amounts to 2 bases on V and 9 bases on J, and the germline ends lie 14 bases apart. Overall study outcomes, separate from this receptor: The similarity between tumor and nontumor tissue repertoires was significantly greater in luminal-like breast cancer than in basal-like breast cancer. Tumor T-cell repertoires showed less diversity than lymph node repertoires and more diversity than nontumor tissue repertoires, and tumor T-cell repertoires showed preferential V and J gene usage. A scenario in which most tumor T cells derive from the lymph node and then expand within tumor tissue was judged to be consistent with the data. Rather than being directly demonstrated, the conclusion that tumor T cells originate in lymph nodes was presented as consistent with a hypothesis.

The data were produced on an Illumina HiSeq 2000. Multiplex PCR amplification was used to build the TCR beta chain libraries. The amplified TCR beta chain products were analyzed by high-throughput sequencing. TCRdb reprocessing: public reads trimmed at Q25 with fastp, clones called with MiXCR, in-frame beta chains kept. Every CDR3 protein is listed once, alongside the most common genes and DNA of its rows. This sample has about 94,000 distinct CDR3 sequences in its table, and approximately 29% of those were observed once. Of the sample, more than 8% is held by the ten largest clones. The sample comprised axillary lymph node tissue. The source is a female donor with breast cancer. Some clones in this sample may be carry-over from other donors' samples. The chain joins TRBV6-5 to TRBJ1-6; the best D guess is TRBD1, with 6 bases matching. The sequenced DNA: TGTGCCAGCAGTTACGTTACACAGGGAGGTTCACCCCTCCACTTT. It is translated as CASSYVTQGGSPLHF.